The 7 T cell receptor beta chains presented below share a single source sample, sequenced in a study of post-analysis software for immune sequencing data. No antigen has been assigned to these receptors. Prepared TCR beta cDNA libraries contained unique molecular identifiers. TCRdb re-called the PCR reads through MiXCR, storing one row per CDR3 protein. The sample contains hundreds of thousands of distinct CDR3 sequences, 53% of which appear only once. Notes on the study in general: With TRBV5-6, TRBV5-1 and TRBV20-1 included, about five TRBV segments were more frequent in patients than in controls.

Sequencing input: blood. Source of these receptors: a girl under 18 with multiple sclerosis.

The J gene is TRBJ2-1, the V gene TRBV7-9, with TRBD1 matching 7 bases. Losses at the gene ends were 1 base for V and 4 bases for J; bases not matched to a gene: 16. Germline CDR1 reads SEHNR; CDR2 reads FQNEAQ (reference sequence). This CDR3 has 19 residues. CDR3 sequence: CASSLGRLTGAVLYNEQFF. The CDR3 nucleotides read TGTGCCAGCAGCTTAGGGAGATTAACAGGGGCCGTCCTGTACAATGAGCAGTTCTTC.

Concerning this clonotype: One end of the junction is discordant with germline, which a read error may explain. This chain connects TRBV13 to TRBJ2-7; the match to TRBD2 covers 9 bases. Germline assignment: CDR1 PRHDT and CDR2 FYEKMQ (reference sequence). This CDR3 is built from 15 residues. The CDR3 here is CACSPAGGPSHEQYF. In DNA, the CDR3 is TGTGCCTGCAGCCCTGCGGGGGGGCCTTCCCACGAGCAGTACTTC.

The gene calls are TRBV29-1 and TRBJ1-2; TRBD1 aligns across 7 bases. V shed 5 bases and J 6 bases; nucleotides not matched to a gene: 6. The CDR3 runs 12 residues. Germline values: CDR1 SQVTM, CDR2 ANQGSEA. The CDR3 loop is CSVKGALDGYTF. In DNA form, the CDR3 reads TGCAGCGTTAAGGGGGCCTTGGATGGCTACACCTTC.

This chain joins TRBV15 and TRBJ2-3; 14 bases line up with TRBD2. The germline V gene encodes CDR1 LNHNV and CDR2 YYDKDF (reference sequence). The CDR3 length is 18 residues. Germline trimming cut 4 bases from V and 8 bases from J; bases unmatched to any gene: 14. CDR3 in amino acids: CATSTTGLAGVAWSTQYF. DNA for the CDR3: TGTGCCACCAGCACTACGGGACTAGCGGGAGTAGCGTGGAGTACGCAGTATTTT.

This sequence joins TRBV20-1 and TRBJ2-7, with 8 positions matching TRBD1. The CDR3 has 16 residues. Germline-derived CDR1 and CDR2 are DFQATT and SNEGSKA (reference sequence). The trim removed 3 bases at V and 3 bases at J, leaving 13 bases unmatched. CDR3 nucleotides: TGCAGTGCTAGCCCTGCGTACCCCGGGACAGGCTACGAGCAGTACTTC. Amino acid sequence: CSASPAYPGTGYEQYF.

This clonotype turned up a few times. V and J are TRBV5-5 and TRBJ1-2, with D perhaps TRBD1 (5 bases). CDR1 SGHKS and CDR2 YYEKEE come from the germline V gene (reference sequence). Between the trimmed V and J ends, which lost 2 bases and 3 bases, there was a span of 20 bases. This CDR3 contains 17 residues. DNA of the CDR3: TGTGCCAGCAGCTTCCACGAAGGGGACGAGGAATACTATGGCTACACCTTC. Translation: CASSFHEGDEEYYGYTF.

CDR3 bases: TGCGCCAGCAGCCAATCGGGGGGTAGCGGGAGGAGCTCCTACGAGCAGTACTTC. Protein product: CASSQSGGSGRSSYEQYF. The chain links TRBV4-1 to TRBJ2-7; 10 nucleotides line up with TRBD2. V was pared by 2 bases and J by 0 bases, with 10 bases of the junction left unmatched. The germline V gene has CDR1 MGHRA and CDR2 YSYEKL. This CDR3 has 18 residues.